These 27 T cell receptor beta chains originate from one sample sequenced in a study of cytomegalovirus exposure and HLA in healthy donors. Amplification used 60 Vbeta primers and 13 Jbeta primers. Assay: immunoSEQ multiplex PCR; the TCRdb copy retains only in-frame clones and omits some. This sample has about 140,000 clones, with roughly three quarters found just once. Sequencing was performed on PBMCs. All receptors derive from a female donor in good health and CMV-seronegative.

The chain is built from TRBV2 and TRBJ2-5; unclear D gene. V was pared by 6 bases and J by 0 bases, with 8 bases between. The CDR3 consists of 13 residues. The germline gives CDR1 SNHLY, CDR2 FYNNEI. The CDR3 loop reads CASSPTHQETQYF. The CDR3 bases are TGTGCCAGCAGCCCGACTCACCAAGAGACCCAGTACTTC.

The chain has TRBV5-4 and TRBJ1-3; TRBD1 matches 8 bases. Germline CDR1 is SGHNT and CDR2 is YYREEE (reference sequence). V shed 4 bases, J shed 4 bases, and the junction held 4 bases outside the gene matches. The CDR3 loop spans 14 amino acids. The CDR3 reads CASSPRDRGNTIYF. The CDR3 DNA reads as TGTGCCAGCAGCCCCCGGGACAGGGGAAACACCATATATTTT. The full variable domain, with the rest looked up from reference TRBV5-4 and TRBJ1-3, is ETGVTQSPTHLIKTRGQQVTLRCSSQSGHNTVSWYQQALGQGPQFIFQYYREEENGRGNFPPRFSGLQFPNYSSELNVNALELDDSALYLCASSPRDRGNTIYFGEGSWLTVV.

This clone was seen more than once but under ten times. The chain links TRBV29-1 to TRBJ1-1; 7 nucleotides line up with TRBD1. CDR1 is SQVTM, CDR2 ANQGSEA, per germline. J gave up 5 bases and V 5 bases, and 5 bases lay outside the gene matches. The CDR3 covers 12 residues. The CDR3 here is CSVRGGRTEAFF. The CDR3 DNA reads TGCAGCGTTAGAGGGGGCAGGACTGAAGCTTTCTTT.

CDR3 DNA: TGTGCCAGCAGTTTAGTCCCTCCATGGGGGGCTGGAAACACCATATATTTT. This gives the protein CASSLVPPWGAGNTIYF. The J gene is TRBJ1-3, the V gene TRBV28, with D tentatively TRBD1 (5 bases). Germline CDR1 is MDHEN and CDR2 is SYDVKM. V was shortened by 2 bases and J by 2 bases, with 16 bases between the two germline ends. The CDR3 runs 17 residues.

This chain connects TRBV4-3 to TRBJ2-7; 11 bases match TRBD2. Germline CDR1 is LGHNA and CDR2 is YSLEER. This CDR3 contains 19 residues. J was trimmed by 1 base and V by 0 bases; bases with no gene match: 11. CDR3 sequence reads: CASSQDLMVAGGPSYEQYF. The CDR3 DNA is TGCGCCAGCAGCCAAGATCTTATGGTAGCGGGAGGGCCGTCCTACGAGCAGTACTTC.

This clone was found a few times. This sequence joins TRBV7-9 and TRBJ1-1; TRBD1 agrees at 10 bases. This CDR3 contains 15 residues. The germline V gene encodes CDR1 SEHNR and CDR2 FQNEAQ (reference sequence). Germline trimming cut 4 bases from V and 3 bases from J; bases unmatched to any gene: 5. This CDR3 reads CASSSPGQGYTEAFF. CDR3 nucleotides: TGTGCCAGCAGCTCACCGGGACAGGGGTACACTGAAGCTTTCTTT. Full variable domain (remainder filled in from reference TRBV7-9 and TRBJ1-1): DTGVSQNPRHKITKRGQNVTFRCDPISEHNRLYWYRQTLGQGPEFLTYFQNEAQLEKSRLLSDRFSAERPKGSFSTLEIQRTEQGDSAMYLCASSSPGQGYTEAFFGQGTRLTVV.

V and J are TRBV14 and TRBJ2-6, with 8 bases that match TRBD1. Germline CDR1 reads SGHDN; CDR2 reads FVKESK. The length of the CDR3 is 22 residues. The V and J ends lost 4 bases and 0 bases, in that order; junction bases with no gene match: 20. CDR3 amino acids: CASSLTSGTGAAFLSGANVLTF. CDR3 DNA sequence: TGTGCCAGCAGCCTAACGTCCGGGACAGGTGCCGCTTTTCTCTCTGGGGCCAACGTCCTGACTTTC.

This rearrangement joins TRBV30 to TRBJ1-4, with D hard to call. This CDR3 has 11 residues. CDR1 is GTSNPN and CDR2 is SVGIG in the germline V gene (reference sequence). V gave up 5 bases and J gave up 8 bases, with 9 bases separating them. CDR3 amino acids: CAWERREKLFF. The CDR3 DNA reads TGTGCCTGGGAGAGAAGAGAAAAACTGTTTTTT.

The rearrangement links TRBV5-6 to TRBJ2-2, with 9 positions matching TRBD2. The CDR3 has 15 amino acids. Looked up from germline, CDR1 is SGHDT and CDR2 is YYEEEE. V lost 4 bases, J lost 8 bases, and 9 bases stayed unmatched. CDR3: CASSILAGFAGELFF. CDR3 nucleotide sequence: TGTGCCAGCAGCATCCTAGCGGGGTTCGCGGGGGAGCTGTTTTTT.

CDR3 DNA sequence: TGTGCCAGCTCACCACACATTGACACTGAAGCTTTCTTT. Translation: CASSPHIDTEAFF. The chain is built from TRBV18 and TRBJ1-1; no firm D call. Germline V CDR1 and CDR2: KGHSH, LQKENI. With 1 base removed from V and 3 bases from J, the gap between germline ends came to 6 bases. The CDR3 totals 13 residues.

V and J are TRBV5-4 and TRBJ1-6; no reliable D call. This CDR3 is built from 13 residues. Germline V gene data show CDR1 as SGHNT and CDR2 as YYREEE (reference sequence). V lost 3 bases to trimming and J lost 1 base, with 2 bases between them. The CDR3 DNA reads TGTGCCAGCAGCTCTTCCTATAATTCACCCCTCCACTTT. Translating it yields CASSSSYNSPLHF.

This clone was found once. The J gene is TRBJ1-1, the V gene TRBV7-3, with TRBD1 identical over 10 bases. The junction had 6 bases not matched to a gene; V was cut back by 5 bases and J by 6 bases. CDR3 length: 14 amino acids. The germline V gene encodes CDR1 SGHTA and CDR2 FQGTGA. The CDR3 nucleotides read TGTGCCAGCAGCCTAGGGACAGGGGTGGCTGAAGCTTTCTTT. Translating it yields CASSLGTGVAEAFF.

The rearrangement joins TRBV25-1 to TRBJ1-3; D not resolved. Trimming removed 0 bases from V and 0 bases from J, with 9 bases in between. The CDR3 runs 16 residues. The germline V gene encodes CDR1 MGHDK and CDR2 SYGVNS. The CDR3 nucleotides are TGTGCCAGCAGTGAATATGAAGTAGTCTCTGGAAACACCATATATTTT. Its translation is CASSEYEVVSGNTIYF.

The J gene is TRBJ1-1, the V gene TRBV2; D not certain. CDR1 is SNHLY, CDR2 FYNNEI, per germline. The CDR3 has 12 amino acids. Trimming shortened V by 4 bases and J by 5 bases, and 8 bases separated the two germline ends. The CDR3 region is CASSVRGTEAFF. The CDR3 DNA sequence: TGTGCCAGCAGTGTTCGGGGTACTGAAGCTTTCTTT. The full variable domain, rest sourced from reference TRBV2 and TRBJ1-1, is EPEVTQTPSHQVTQMGQEVILRCVPISNHLYFYWYRQILGQKVEFLVSFYNNEISEKSEIFDDQFSVERPDGSNFTLKIRSTKLEDSAMYFCASSVRGTEAFFGQGTRLTVV.

This sequence joins TRBV2 and TRBJ2-5, with a possible D match to TRBD1 (5 bases). The CDR3 has 13 amino acids. Germline V gives CDR1 SNHLY, CDR2 FYNNEI. Trimming cost V 8 bases and J 5 bases, with 15 bases left between them. CDR3 DNA sequence: TGTGCCAGCGGGGCCCAGGTGAGGGAGACCCAGTACTTC. It is translated as CASGAQVRETQYF.

The V call is TRBV7-9, the J call TRBJ2-2, with 9 bases matching TRBD1. V lost 8 bases and J lost 4; bases outside the gene matches: 8. CDR3 length: 15 residues. The germline V gene has CDR1 SEHNR and CDR2 FQNEAQ (reference sequence). In DNA, the CDR3 is TGTGCCAGCGGCTCCCGGGACAGGGCCACCGGGGAGCTGTTTTTT. Translating gives CASGSRDRATGELFF.

The J gene is TRBJ2-1, the V gene TRBV9, with 12 bases fitting TRBD2. The J segment lost 7 bases and the V segment lost 3 bases, leaving 5 bases of the junction unmatched. From germline, CDR1 is SGDLS and CDR2 YYNGEE. The CDR3 has 15 amino acids. CDR3 protein: CASSGGLAGNNEQFF. CDR3 coding DNA: TGTGCCAGCAGCGGTGGACTAGCGGGGAATAATGAGCAGTTCTTC.

This rearrangement joins TRBV7-8 to TRBJ1-1; 10 bases are shared with TRBD1. The germline V gene has CDR1 SGHVS and CDR2 FQNEAQ. Losses at the gene ends were 4 bases for V and 1 base for J; bases not matched to a gene: 6. CDR3 length: 16 residues. CDR3 coding DNA: TGTGCCAGCAGCTCGGGACAGGGGTTTTCGAACACTGAAGCTTTCTTT. Translated, it gives CASSSGQGFSNTEAFF.

The CDR3 region is CASSPLGGGENYEQYF. In nucleotides, the CDR3 is TGTGCCAGCAGTCCCCTCGGCGGGGGGGAGAACTACGAGCAGTACTTC. The rearrangement links TRBV27 to TRBJ2-7; 9 nucleotides agree with TRBD2. Per the germline V gene, CDR1 is MNHEY and CDR2 is SMNVEV (reference sequence). The CDR3 runs to 16 residues. V was clipped by 5 bases and J by 3 bases; unmatched bases: 11.

The chain has TRBV27 and TRBJ2-7; D gene uncertain. Germline-derived CDR1 and CDR2 are MNHEY and SMNVEV (reference sequence). The CDR3 has 15 residues. V was shortened by 7 bases and J by 0 bases, with 16 bases between the two germline ends. DNA of the CDR3: TGTGCCAGCACCAGTTATCAGAGGAGCTCCTACGAGCAGTACTTC. This gives the protein CASTSYQRSSYEQYF.

The chain uses TRBV5-4 and TRBJ1-1, with D uncertain. Germline V gene lookup returns CDR1 SGHNT and CDR2 YYREEE (reference sequence). Deletions cut 1 base from V and 5 bases from J, with 6 bases between. CDR3 length: 12 amino acids. The CDR3 DNA reads as TGTGCCAGCAGCTTGTTCGGGACTGAAGCTTTCTTT. Its translation: CASSLFGTEAFF.

The chain joins TRBV9 to TRBJ1-5; no reliable D call. The CDR3 has 14 residues. Trimming left V 4 bases short and J 9 bases short, with 17 bases between. CDR1 is SGDLS and CDR2 is YYNGEE in the germline V gene. The CDR3 is CASSQTGSPTPQHF. Written as DNA, the CDR3 is TGTGCCAGCAGCCAAACGGGTTCTCCAACGCCCCAGCATTTT.

The chain joins TRBV27 to TRBJ2-5; D remains ambiguous. With the DNA end fitting TRBJ2-7 better, the J assignment may be wrong. The germline V gene encodes CDR1 MNHEY and CDR2 SMNVEV (reference sequence). The CDR3 has 12 residues. The CDR3 nucleotides are TGTGCCAGCAGTTATCGCGGATACGAGCAGTACTTC. Translating gives CASSYRGYEQYF.

The V call is TRBV15, the J call TRBJ1-1; D is uncertain. The CDR3 loop spans 14 amino acids. With 0 bases removed from V and 4 bases from J, the gap between germline ends came to 9 bases. Germline lookup yields CDR1 LNHNV and CDR2 YYDKDF (reference sequence). The CDR3 is CATSRDRGSTEAFF. The CDR3 DNA reads as TGTGCCACCAGCAGAGATAGAGGGTCCACTGAAGCTTTCTTT.

The chain uses TRBV5-4 and TRBJ1-2; 9 bases map to TRBD1. CDR1 and CDR2 from the germline V gene are SGHNT and YYREEE (reference sequence). CDR3 size: 14 residues. With V trimmed by 0 bases and J by 3 bases, 0 bases remained unmatched. The CDR3 sequence is CASSLGDRDYGYTF. The CDR3 bases are TGTGCCAGCAGCTTGGGGGACAGGGACTATGGCTACACCTTC.

The chain carries TRBV27 and TRBJ2-4, with D perhaps TRBD2 (6 bases). V lost 6 bases and J lost 2, with 17 bases in between. This CDR3 has 16 amino acids. Looked up from germline, CDR1 is MNHEY and CDR2 is SMNVEV (reference sequence). CDR3 sequence: CASSPYLGGPKNIQYF. Here the CDR3 DNA reads TGTGCCAGCAGCCCCTACTTGGGGGGACCCAAAAACATTCAGTACTTC.

The chain recombines TRBV4-3 with TRBJ1-1; D is possibly TRBD1 (6 bases). The germline gives CDR1 LGHNA, CDR2 YSLEER. V lost 0 bases to trimming and J lost 1 base, with 15 bases between them. The CDR3 has 17 residues. CDR3: CASSQDLGGQTNTEAFF. CDR3 in DNA: TGCGCCAGCAGCCAAGATCTAGGGGGACAAACGAACACTGAAGCTTTCTTT.